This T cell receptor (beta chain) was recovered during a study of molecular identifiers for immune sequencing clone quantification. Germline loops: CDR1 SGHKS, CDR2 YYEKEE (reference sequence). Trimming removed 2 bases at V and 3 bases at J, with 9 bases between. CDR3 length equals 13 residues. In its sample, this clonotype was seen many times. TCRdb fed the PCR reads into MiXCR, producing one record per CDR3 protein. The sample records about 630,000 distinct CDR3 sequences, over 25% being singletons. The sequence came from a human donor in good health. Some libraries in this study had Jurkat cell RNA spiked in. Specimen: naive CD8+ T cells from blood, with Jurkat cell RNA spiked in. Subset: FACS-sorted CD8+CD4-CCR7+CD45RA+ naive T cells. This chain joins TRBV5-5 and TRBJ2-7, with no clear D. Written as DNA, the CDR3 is TGTGCCAGCAGCTTTCGTCTATACTACGAGCAGTACTTC. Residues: CASSFRLYYEQYF.